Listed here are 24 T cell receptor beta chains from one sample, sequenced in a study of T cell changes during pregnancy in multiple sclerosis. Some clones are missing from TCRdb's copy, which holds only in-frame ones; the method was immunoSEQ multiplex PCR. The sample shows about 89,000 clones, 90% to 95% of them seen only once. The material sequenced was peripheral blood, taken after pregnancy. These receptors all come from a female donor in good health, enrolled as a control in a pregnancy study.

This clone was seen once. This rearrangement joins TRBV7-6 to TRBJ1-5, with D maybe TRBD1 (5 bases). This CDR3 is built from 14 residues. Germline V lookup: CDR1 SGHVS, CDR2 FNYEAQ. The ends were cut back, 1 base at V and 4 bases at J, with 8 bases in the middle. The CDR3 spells CASSLGGGNQPQHF. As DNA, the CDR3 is TGTGCCAGCAGCTTAGGGGGGGGAAATCAGCCCCAGCATTTT.

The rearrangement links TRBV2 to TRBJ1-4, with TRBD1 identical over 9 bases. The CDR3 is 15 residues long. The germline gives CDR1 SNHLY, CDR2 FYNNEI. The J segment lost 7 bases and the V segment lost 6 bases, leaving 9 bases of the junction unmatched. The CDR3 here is CASRQTGGPGEKLFF. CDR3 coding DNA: TGTGCCAGCAGGCAGACAGGGGGGCCAGGTGAAAAACTGTTTTTT. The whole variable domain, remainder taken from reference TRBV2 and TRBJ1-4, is EPEVTQTPSHQVTQMGQEVILRCVPISNHLYFYWYRQILGQKVEFLVSFYNNEISEKSEIFDDQFSVERPDGSNFTLKIRSTKLEDSAMYFCASRQTGGPGEKLFFGSGTQLSVL.

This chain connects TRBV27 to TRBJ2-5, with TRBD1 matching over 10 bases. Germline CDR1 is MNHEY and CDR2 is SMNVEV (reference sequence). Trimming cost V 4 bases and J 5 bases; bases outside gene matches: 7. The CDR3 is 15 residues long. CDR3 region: CASSSPTGGGETQYF. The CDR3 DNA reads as TGTGCCAGCAGTTCCCCGACAGGGGGCGGCGAGACCCAGTACTTC.

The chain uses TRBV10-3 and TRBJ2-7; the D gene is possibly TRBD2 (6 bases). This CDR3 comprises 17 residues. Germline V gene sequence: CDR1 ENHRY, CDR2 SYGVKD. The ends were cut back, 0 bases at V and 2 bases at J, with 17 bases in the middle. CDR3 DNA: TGTGCCATCAGTGAGTCGATGGTACGGCGGGGAGCCTACGAGCAGTACTTC. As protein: CAISESMVRRGAYEQYF.

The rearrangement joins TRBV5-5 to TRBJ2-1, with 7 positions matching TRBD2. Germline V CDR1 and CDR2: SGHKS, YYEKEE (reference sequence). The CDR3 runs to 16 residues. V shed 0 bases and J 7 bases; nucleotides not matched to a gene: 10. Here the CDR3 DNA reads TGTGCCAGCAGCTTGGCCGGGAGGACGGTACGGAATGAGCAGTTCTTC. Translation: CASSLAGRTVRNEQFF. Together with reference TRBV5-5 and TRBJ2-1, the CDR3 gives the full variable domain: DAGVTQSPTHLIKTRGQQVTLRCSPISGHKSVSWYQQVLGQGPQFIFQYYEKEERGRGNFPDRFSARQFPNYSSELNVNALLLGDSALYLCASSLAGRTVRNEQFFGPGTRLTVL.

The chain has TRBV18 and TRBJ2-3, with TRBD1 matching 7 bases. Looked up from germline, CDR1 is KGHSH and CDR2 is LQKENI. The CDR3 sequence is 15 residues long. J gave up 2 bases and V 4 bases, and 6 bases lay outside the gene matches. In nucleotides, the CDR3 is TGTGCCAGCTCACTCGGGACAGCGAACACAGATACGCAGTATTTT. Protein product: CASSLGTANTDTQYF.

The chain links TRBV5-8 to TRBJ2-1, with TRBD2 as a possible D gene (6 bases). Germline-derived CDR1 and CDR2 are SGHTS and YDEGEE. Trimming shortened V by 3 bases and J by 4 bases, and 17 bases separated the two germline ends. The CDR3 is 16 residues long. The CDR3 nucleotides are TGTGCCAGCAGCTCGAACAGCGGGCAAGGTTACAATGAGCAGTTCTTC. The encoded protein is CASSSNSGQGYNEQFF.

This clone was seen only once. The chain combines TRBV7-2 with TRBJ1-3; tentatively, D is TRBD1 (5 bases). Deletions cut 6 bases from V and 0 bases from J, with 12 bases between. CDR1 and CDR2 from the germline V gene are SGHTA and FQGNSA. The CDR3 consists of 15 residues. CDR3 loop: CASRPPGVSGNTIYF. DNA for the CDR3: TGTGCCAGCAGACCACCGGGGGTCTCTGGAAACACCATATATTTT.

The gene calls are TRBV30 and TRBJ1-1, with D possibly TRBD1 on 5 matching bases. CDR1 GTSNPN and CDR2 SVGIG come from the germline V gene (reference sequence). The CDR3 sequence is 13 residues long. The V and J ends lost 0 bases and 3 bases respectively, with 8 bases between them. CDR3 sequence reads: CAWSVQGDTEAFF. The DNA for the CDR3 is TGTGCCTGGAGTGTACAAGGGGACACTGAAGCTTTCTTT.

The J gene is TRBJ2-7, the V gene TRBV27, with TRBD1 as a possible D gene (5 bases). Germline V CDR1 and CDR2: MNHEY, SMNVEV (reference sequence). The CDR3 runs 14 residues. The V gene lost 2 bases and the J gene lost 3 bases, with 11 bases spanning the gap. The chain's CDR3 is CASSLGAANYEQYF. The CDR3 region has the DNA TGTGCCAGCAGTTTAGGGGCGGCAAACTACGAGCAGTACTTC.

The chain's CDR3 is CASSLFDEQYF. The CDR3 nucleotides are TGTGCCAGCAGCTTATTCGACGAGCAGTACTTC. This chain joins TRBV7-2 and TRBJ2-7; D is uncertain. Germline assignment: CDR1 SGHTA and CDR2 FQGNSA. Trimming took off 2 bases at V and 5 bases at J, with 4 bases between the two ends. This CDR3 spans 11 amino acids.

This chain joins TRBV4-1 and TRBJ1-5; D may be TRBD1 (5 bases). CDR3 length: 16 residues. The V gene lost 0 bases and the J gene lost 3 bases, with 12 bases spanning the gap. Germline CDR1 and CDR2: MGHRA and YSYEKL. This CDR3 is CASSQDYGHNNQPQHF. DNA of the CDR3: TGCGCCAGCAGCCAAGATTATGGACACAACAATCAGCCCCAGCATTTT.

The CDR3 DNA is TGTGCCAGCAGCGCAAACAGGGACACCGGGGAGCTGTTTTTT. Residues: CASSANRDTGELFF. The chain combines TRBV13 with TRBJ2-2; D perhaps matches TRBD1 (6 bases). The germline V and J ends were trimmed by 5 bases and 3 bases, with 10 bases remaining between them. In germline, CDR1 is PRHDT, CDR2 FYEKMQ (reference sequence). The CDR3 contains 14 residues.

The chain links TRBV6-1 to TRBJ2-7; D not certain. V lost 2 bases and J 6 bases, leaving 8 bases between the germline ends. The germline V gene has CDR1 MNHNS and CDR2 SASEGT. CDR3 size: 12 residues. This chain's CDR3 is CASSEQIPEQYF. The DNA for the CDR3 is TGTGCCAGCAGTGAACAGATACCCGAGCAGTACTTC.

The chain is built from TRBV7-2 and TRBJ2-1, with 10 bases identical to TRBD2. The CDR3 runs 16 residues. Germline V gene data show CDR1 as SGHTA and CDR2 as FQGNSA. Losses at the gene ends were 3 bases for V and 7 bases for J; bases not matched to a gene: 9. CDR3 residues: CASSFRTSGGRNEQFF. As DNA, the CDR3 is TGTGCCAGCAGCTTTAGGACTAGCGGTGGGAGGAATGAGCAGTTCTTC.

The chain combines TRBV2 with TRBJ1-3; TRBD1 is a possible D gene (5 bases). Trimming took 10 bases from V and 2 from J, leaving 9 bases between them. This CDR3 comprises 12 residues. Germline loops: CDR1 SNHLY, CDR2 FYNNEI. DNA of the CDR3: TGTGCCACCAGACAGACTGGAAACACCATATATTTT. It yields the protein CATRQTGNTIYF. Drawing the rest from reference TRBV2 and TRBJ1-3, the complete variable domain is EPEVTQTPSHQVTQMGQEVILRCVPISNHLYFYWYRQILGQKVEFLVSFYNNEISEKSEIFDDQFSVERPDGSNFTLKIRSTKLEDSAMYFCATRQTGNTIYFGEGSWLTVV.

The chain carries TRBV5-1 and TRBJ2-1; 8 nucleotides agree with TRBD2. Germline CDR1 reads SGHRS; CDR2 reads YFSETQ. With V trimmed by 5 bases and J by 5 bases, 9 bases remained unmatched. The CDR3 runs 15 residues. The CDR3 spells CASRPVAGFDNEQFF. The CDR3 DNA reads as TGCGCCAGCAGACCAGTAGCGGGATTCGACAATGAGCAGTTCTTC.

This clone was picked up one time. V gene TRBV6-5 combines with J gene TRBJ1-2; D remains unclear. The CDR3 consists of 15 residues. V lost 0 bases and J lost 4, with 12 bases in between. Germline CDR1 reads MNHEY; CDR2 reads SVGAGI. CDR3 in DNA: TGTGCCAGCAGTTACTCGCAACAACCCCGCTATGGCTACACCTTC. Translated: CASSYSQQPRYGYTF.

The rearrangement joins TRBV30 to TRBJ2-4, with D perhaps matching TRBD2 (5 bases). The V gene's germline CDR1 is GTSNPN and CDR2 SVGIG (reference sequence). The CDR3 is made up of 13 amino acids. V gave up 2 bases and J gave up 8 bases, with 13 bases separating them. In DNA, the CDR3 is TGTGCCTGGAGTCTCCTAGCTGGAGACATTCAGTACTTC. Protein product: CAWSLLAGDIQYF.

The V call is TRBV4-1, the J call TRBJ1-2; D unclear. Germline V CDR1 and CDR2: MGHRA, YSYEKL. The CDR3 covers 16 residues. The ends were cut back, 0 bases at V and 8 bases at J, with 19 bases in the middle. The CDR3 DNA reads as TGCGCCAGCAGCCAAGAATCTCGCGGGGTATTCAGGGGCTACACCTTC. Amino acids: CASSQESRGVFRGYTF.

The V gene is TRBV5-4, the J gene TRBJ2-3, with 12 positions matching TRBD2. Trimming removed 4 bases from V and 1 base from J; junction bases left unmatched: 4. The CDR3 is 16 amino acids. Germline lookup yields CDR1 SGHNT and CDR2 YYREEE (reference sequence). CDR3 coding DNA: TGTGCCAGCAGCGTCCGACTAGCGGGAGGCACAGATACGCAGTATTTT. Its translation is CASSVRLAGGTDTQYF.

CDR3 DNA: TGTGCCAGTAGTATTATTGGCGGGGAGCTCGACGAGCAGTACTTC. Translated, it gives CASSIIGGELDEQYF. V and J are TRBV19 and TRBJ2-7; D is possibly TRBD2 (6 bases). This CDR3 contains 15 residues. From germline, CDR1 is LNHDA and CDR2 SQIVND (reference sequence). Trimming cost V 3 bases and J 5 bases, with 17 bases left between them.

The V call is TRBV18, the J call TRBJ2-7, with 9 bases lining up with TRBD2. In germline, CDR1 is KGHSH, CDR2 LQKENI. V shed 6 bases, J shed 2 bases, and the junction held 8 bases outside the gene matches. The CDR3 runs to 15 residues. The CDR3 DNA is TGTGCCAGCTCCCGCCAAGCGGGAGGCCCCTACGAGCAGTACTTC. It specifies CASSRQAGGPYEQYF. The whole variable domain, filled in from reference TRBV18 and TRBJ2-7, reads NAGVMQNPRHLVRRRGQEARLRCSPMKGHSHVYWYRQLPEEGLKFMVYLQKENIIDESGMPKERFSAEFPKEGPSILRIQQVVRGDSAAYFCASSRQAGGPYEQYFGPGTRLTVT.

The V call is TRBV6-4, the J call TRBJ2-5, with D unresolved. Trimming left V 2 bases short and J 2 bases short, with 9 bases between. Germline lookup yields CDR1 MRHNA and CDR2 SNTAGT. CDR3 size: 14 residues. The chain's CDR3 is CASSDGGGQETQYF. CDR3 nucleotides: TGTGCCAGCAGTGACGGTGGCGGTCAAGAGACCCAGTACTTC.